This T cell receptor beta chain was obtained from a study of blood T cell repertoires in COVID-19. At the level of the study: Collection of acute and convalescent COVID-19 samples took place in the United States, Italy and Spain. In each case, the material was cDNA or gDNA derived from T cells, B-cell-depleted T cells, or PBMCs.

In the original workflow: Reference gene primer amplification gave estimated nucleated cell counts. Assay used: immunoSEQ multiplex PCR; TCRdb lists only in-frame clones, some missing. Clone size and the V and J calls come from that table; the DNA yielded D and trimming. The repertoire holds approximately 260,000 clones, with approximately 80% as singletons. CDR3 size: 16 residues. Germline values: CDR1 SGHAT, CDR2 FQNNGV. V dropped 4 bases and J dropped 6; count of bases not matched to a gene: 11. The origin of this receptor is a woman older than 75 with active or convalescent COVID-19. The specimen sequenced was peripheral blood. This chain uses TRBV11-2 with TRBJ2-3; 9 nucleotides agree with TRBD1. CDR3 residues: CASSSGRGTGWDTQYF. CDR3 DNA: TGTGCCAGCAGCTCCGGGCGGGGGACAGGGTGGGATACGCAGTATTTT. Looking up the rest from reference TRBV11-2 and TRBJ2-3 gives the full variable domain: EAGVAQSPRYKIIEKRQSVAFWCNPISGHATLYWYQQILGQGPKLLIQFQNNGVVDDSQLPKDRFSAERLKGVDSTLKIQPAKLEDSAVYLCASSSGRGTGWDTQYFGPGTRLTVL.